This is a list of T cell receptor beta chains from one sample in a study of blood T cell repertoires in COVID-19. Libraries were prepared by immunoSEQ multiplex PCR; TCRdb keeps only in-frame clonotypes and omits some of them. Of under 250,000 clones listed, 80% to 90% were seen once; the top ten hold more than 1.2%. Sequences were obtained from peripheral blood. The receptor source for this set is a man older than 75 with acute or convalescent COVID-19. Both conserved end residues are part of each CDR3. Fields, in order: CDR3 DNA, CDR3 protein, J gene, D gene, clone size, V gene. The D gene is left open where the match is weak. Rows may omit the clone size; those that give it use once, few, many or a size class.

TGTGCCAGCAGCCGAAACCTGGGACAGAACACTGAAGCTTTCTTT CASSRNLGQNTEAFF TRBJ1-1 NA few TRBV3-1/TRBV3-2
TGTGCCAGCAGCGAAACTAGCGGGAGGGCCAAGGGCAATGAGCAGTTCTTC CASSETSGRAKGNEQFF TRBJ2-1 TRBD2 NA TRBV27
TGTGCCAGCAGCTTATTGCGGAACTCCTACAATGAGCAGTTCTTC CASSLLRNSYNEQFF TRBJ2-1 NA once TRBV11-2
TGTGCCAGCAGCTTAGACAGATTTCAGCCCCAGCATTTT CASSLDRFQPQHF TRBJ1-5 NA NA TRBV7-3
TGTGCCACTACCGCAGGGAATAGCAATCAGCCCCAGCATTTT CATTAGNSNQPQHF TRBJ1-5 NA NA TRBV19
TGTGCCAGCAGCGTAGCTGGCGGGGGGGCCACAGATACGCAGTATTTT CASSVAGGGATDTQYF TRBJ2-3 TRBD2 NA TRBV9
TGTGCCAGCAGCCTGGGACTATACGGGTCTGAGCAGTTCTTC CASSLGLYGSEQFF TRBJ2-1 TRBD2 NA TRBV5-6
TGTGCCAGCAGCCGCAGGGGCCTCTCCGGCAATGAGCAGTTCTTC CASSRRGLSGNEQFF TRBJ2-1 NA NA TRBV13
TGTGCCACGCGGGAGGGCGGAGAGACCCAGTACTTC CATREGGETQYF TRBJ2-5 TRBD2 NA TRBV10-3
TGTGCCAGCAGCCCGCCTCCAGGGGGCTTTGAGCAGTTCTTC CASSPPPGGFEQFF TRBJ2-1 TRBD1 NA TRBV7-9